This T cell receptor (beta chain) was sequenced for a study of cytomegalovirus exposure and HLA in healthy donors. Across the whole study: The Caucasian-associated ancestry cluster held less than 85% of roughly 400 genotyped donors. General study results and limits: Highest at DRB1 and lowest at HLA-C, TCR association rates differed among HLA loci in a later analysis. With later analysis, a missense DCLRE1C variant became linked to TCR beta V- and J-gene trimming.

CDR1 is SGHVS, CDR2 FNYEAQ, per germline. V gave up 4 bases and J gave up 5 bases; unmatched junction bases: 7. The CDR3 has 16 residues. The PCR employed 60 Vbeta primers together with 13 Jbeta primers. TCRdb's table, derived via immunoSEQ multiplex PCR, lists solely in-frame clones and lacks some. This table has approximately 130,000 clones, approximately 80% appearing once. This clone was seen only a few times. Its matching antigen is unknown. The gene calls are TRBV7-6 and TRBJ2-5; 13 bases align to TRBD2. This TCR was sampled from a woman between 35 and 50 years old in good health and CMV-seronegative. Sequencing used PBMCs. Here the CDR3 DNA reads TGTGCCAGCAGCTCAGGGACTAGCGGGAACAAGGAGACCCAGTACTTC. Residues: CASSSGTSGNKETQYF.